This paragraph reports one TCR beta chain. What it recognizes is unknown. The data belong to a study of beta chain features in type 1 diabetes. Trimming shortened V by 3 bases and J by 4 bases, and 12 bases separated the two germline ends. The CDR3 has 14 amino acids. The germline V gene has CDR1 LGHNA and CDR2 YSLEER. Study-wide results and limits: VDJ junctions from type 1 diabetes patients carried fewer insertions and larger deletions.

One heparinised blood draw, averaging about 120 mL, came from each donor. Central memory, naive, regulatory and stem cell-like memory CD4+ cells were sorted by CD45RO/CCR7/CD25/CD127/CD95/CD27. Sequenced material consisted of expressed TCRB transcripts (all of the isolated RNA was reverse transcribed). Clones were read by immunoSEQ multiplex PCR, and TCRdb kept only the in-frame ones, dropping some. Among under 900,000 clones listed, roughly 17% were seen once. This TCR was sampled from a woman aged 18-35 years in good health. This rearrangement joins TRBV4-3 to TRBJ1-2, with no clear D. The sequenced sample consisted of naive CD4+ T cells from blood. The CDR3, as DNA: TGCGCCAGCAGCCAGGGAGCCGGGCCCTATGGCTACACCTTC. Its protein is CASSQGAGPYGYTF.